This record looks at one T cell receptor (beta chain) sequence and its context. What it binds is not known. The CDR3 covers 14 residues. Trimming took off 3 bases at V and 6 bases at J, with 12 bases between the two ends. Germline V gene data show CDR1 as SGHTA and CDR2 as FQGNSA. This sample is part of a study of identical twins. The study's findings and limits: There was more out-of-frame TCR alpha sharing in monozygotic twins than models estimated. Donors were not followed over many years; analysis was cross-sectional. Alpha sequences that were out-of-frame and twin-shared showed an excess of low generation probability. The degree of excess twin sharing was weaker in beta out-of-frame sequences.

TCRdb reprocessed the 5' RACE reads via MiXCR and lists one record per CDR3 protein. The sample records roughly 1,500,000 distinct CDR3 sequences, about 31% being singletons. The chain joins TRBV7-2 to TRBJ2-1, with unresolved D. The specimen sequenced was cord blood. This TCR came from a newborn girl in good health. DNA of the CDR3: TGTGCCAGCAGCTTTAGTTTTCCGGGCAATGAGCAGTTCTTC. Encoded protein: CASSFSFPGNEQFF.